This T cell receptor beta chain was recovered during a study of blood T cell repertoires in COVID-19. Background on the study: Samples taken during acute and convalescent COVID-19 were collected in the United States, Italy and Spain. PBMCs, B-cell-depleted T cells, or T cells were the source of the cDNA or gDNA that made up the material.

Original processing notes: Reference gene primer amplification gave nucleated cell count estimates. Repertoires were generated with immunoSEQ multiplex PCR, while TCRdb's copy carries only in-frame clones and drops some. Clonal size and the V and J genes are those of that table, whereas D and trimming came from the DNA. The sample has some 130,000 clones, approximately 80% seen once. In the case of this clone: The sample holds other DNA sequences that translate to the same CDR3.

The V gene's germline CDR1 is SGHRS and CDR2 YFSETQ. Deletions cut 4 bases from V and 0 bases from J, with 10 bases between. The CDR3 covers 14 residues. The chain uses TRBV5-1 and TRBJ1-2, with TRBD1 as a possible D gene (6 bases). The material sequenced was peripheral blood. This sequence originates from a man between 65 and 85 years old with acute or convalescent COVID-19. CDR3 coding DNA: TGCGCCAGCAGCCCCGGACAGACTAACTATGGCTACACCTTC. Translation gives CASSPGQTNYGYTF.